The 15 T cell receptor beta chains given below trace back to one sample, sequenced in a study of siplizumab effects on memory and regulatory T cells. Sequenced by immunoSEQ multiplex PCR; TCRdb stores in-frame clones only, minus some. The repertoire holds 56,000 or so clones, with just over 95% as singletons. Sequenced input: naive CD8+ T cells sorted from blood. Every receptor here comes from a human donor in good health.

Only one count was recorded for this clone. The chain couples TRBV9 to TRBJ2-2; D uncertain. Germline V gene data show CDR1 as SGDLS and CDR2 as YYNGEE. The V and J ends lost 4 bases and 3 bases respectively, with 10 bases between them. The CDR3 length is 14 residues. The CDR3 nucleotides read TGTGCCAGCAGCATCTATCGGGACACCGGGGAGCTGTTTTTT. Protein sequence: CASSIYRDTGELFF.

The CDR3 spells CASSPRGGDRHHNEQFF. CDR3 in DNA: TGTGCCAGCAGTCCCAGGGGCGGGGATCGTCACCACAATGAGCAGTTCTTC. The chain has TRBV11-3 and TRBJ2-1, with D possibly called TRBD1 or TRBD2 (6 bases each). Deletions cut 6 bases from V and 5 bases from J, with 23 bases between. Germline loops: CDR1 SGHNT, CDR2 YENEEA. The CDR3 loop spans 17 amino acids.

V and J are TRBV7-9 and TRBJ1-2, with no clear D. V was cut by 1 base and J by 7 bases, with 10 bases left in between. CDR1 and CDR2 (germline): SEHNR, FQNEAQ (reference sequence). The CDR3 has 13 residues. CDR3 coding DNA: TGTGCCAGCAGCTTAGAAAGGGAGGGTGGCTACACCTTC. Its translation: CASSLEREGGYTF.

The CDR3 here is CASKSRSGYGYTF. CDR3 DNA: TGTGCCAGCAAATCCAGGTCGGGCTATGGCTACACCTTC. The chain employs TRBV27 and TRBJ1-2; no definite D call. Germline CDR1 reads MNHEY; CDR2 reads SMNVEV (reference sequence). The CDR3 has 13 amino acids. Between the trimmed V and J ends, which lost 7 bases and 4 bases, there was a span of 13 bases.

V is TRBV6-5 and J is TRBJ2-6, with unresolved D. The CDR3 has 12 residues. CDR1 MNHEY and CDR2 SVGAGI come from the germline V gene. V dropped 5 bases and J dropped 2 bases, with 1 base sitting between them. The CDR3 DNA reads TGTGCCAGCAGTCCTGGGGCCAACGTCCTGACTTTC. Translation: CASSPGANVLTF.

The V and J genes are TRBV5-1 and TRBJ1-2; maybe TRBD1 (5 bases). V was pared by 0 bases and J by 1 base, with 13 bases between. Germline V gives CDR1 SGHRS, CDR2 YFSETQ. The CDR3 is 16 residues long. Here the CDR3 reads CASSLVSDRINYGYTF. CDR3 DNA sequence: TGCGCCAGCAGCTTGGTTAGTGACAGAATTAACTATGGCTACACCTTC. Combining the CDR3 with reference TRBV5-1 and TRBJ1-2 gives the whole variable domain KAGVTQTPRYLIKTRGQQVTLSCSPISGHRSVSWYQQTPGQGLQFLFEYFSETQRNKGNFPGRFSGRQFSNSRSEMNVSTLELGDSALYLCASSLVSDRINYGYTFGSGTRLTVV.

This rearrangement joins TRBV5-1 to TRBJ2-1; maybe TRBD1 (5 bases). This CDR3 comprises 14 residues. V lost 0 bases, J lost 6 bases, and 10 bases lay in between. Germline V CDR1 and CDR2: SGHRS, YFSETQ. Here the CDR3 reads CASSLGAGSNEQFF. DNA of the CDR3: TGCGCCAGCAGCTTGGGGGCAGGGTCCAATGAGCAGTTCTTC.

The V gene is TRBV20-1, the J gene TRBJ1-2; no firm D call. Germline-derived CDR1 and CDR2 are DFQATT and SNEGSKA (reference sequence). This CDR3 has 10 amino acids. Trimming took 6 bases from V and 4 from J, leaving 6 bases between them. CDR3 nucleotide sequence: TGCAGTGCCAAGGCCTATGGCTACACCTTC. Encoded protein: CSAKAYGYTF.

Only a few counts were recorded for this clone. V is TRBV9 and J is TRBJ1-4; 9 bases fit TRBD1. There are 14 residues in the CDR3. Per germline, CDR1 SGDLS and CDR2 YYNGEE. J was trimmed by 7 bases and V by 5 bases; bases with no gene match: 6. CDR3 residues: CASSATGGFEKLFF. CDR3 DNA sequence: TGTGCCAGCAGTGCCACAGGGGGCTTTGAAAAACTGTTTTTT. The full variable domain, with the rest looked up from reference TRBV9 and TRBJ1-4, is DSGVTQTPKHLITATGQRVTLRCSPRSGDLSVYWYQQSLDQGLQFLIQYYNGEERAKGNILERFSAQQFPDLHSELNLSSLELGDSALYFCASSATGGFEKLFFGSGTQLSVL.

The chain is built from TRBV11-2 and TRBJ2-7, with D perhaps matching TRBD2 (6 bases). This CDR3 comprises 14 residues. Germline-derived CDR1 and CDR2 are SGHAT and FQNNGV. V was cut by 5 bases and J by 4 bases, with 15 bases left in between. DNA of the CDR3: TGTGCCAGCAGCCCCCCGGGGAGGACTTACGAGCAGTACTTC. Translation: CASSPPGRTYEQYF.

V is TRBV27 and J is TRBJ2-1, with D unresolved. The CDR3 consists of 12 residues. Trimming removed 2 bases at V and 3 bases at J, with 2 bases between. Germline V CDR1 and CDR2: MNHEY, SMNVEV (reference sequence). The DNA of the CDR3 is TGTGCCAGCAGTTTAGGCTACAATGAGCAGTTCTTC. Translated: CASSLGYNEQFF.

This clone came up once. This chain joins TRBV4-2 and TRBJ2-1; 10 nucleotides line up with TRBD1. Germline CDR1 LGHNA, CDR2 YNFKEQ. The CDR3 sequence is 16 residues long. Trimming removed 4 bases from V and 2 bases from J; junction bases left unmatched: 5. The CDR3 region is CASSPGTGAAYNEQFF. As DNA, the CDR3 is TGTGCCAGCAGCCCCGGGACAGGGGCAGCCTACAATGAGCAGTTCTTC.

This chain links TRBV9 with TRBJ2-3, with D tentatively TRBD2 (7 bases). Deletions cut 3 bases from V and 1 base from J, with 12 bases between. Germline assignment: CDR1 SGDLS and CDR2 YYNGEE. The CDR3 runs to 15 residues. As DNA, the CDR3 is TGTGCCAGCAGCGGGTCCGGGGGGCGCACAGATACGCAGTATTTT. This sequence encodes CASSGSGGRTDTQYF.

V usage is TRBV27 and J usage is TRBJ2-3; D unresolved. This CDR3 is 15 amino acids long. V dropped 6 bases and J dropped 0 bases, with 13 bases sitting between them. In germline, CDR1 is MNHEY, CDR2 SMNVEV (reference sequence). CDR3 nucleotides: TGTGCCAGCAGAGATACGCGATCTAGCACAGATACGCAGTATTTT. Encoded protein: CASRDTRSSTDTQYF.

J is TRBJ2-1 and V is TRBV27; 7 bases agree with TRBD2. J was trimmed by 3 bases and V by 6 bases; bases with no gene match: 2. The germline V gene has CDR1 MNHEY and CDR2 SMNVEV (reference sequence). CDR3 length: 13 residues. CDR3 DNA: TGTGCCAGCAGGCTAGCGGACTACAATGAGCAGTTCTTC. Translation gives CASRLADYNEQFF.